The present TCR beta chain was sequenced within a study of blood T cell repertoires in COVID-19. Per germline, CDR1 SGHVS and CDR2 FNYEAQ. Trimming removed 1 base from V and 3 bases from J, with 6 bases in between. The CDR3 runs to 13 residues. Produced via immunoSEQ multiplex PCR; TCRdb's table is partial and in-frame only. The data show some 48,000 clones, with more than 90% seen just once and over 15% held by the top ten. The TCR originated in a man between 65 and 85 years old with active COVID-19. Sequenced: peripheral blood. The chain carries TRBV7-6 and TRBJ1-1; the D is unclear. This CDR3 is CASSLVDYTEAFF. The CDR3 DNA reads TGTGCCAGCAGCTTAGTTGACTACACTGAAGCTTTCTTT.